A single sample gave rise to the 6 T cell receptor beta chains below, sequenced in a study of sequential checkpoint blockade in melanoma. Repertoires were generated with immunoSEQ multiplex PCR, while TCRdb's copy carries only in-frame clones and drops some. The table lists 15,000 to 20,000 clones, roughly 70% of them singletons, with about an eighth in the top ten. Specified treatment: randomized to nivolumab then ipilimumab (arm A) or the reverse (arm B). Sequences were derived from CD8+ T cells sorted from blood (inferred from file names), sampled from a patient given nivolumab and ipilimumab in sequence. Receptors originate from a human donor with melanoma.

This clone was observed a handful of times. CDR3 protein: CASSLHDEGLTQYF. The CDR3 nucleotides read TGTGCCAGCAGTTTACACGATGAGGGATTGACCCAGTACTTC. The J gene is TRBJ2-5, the V gene TRBV28; possibly TRBD2 for D (5 bases). V lost 2 bases, J lost 7 bases, and 14 bases lay in between. CDR1 is MDHEN and CDR2 is SYDVKM in the germline V gene. This CDR3 is built from 14 residues.

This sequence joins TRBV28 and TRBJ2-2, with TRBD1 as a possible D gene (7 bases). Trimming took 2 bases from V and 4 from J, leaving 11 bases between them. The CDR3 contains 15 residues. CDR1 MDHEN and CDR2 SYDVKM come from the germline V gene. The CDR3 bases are TGTGCCAGCAGTTTAAGGGGGCGGGGCACCGGGGAGCTGTTTTTT. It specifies CASSLRGRGTGELFF.

The CDR3 loop reads CASSPRTSGLETQYF. As DNA, the CDR3 is TGTGCCAGCAGTCCACGGACTAGCGGCCTGGAGACCCAGTACTTC. The rearrangement joins TRBV27 to TRBJ2-5, with TRBD2 identical over 10 bases. There are 15 residues in the CDR3. Trimming at V came to 5 bases and at J to 5 bases, leaving 8 bases not matched to a gene. Germline CDR1 MNHEY, CDR2 SMNVEV (reference sequence).

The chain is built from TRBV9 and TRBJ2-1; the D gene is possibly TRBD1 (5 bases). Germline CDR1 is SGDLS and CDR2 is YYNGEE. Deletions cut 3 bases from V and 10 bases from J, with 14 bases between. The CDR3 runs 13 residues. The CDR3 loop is CASSGGHLGEQFF. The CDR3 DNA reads TGTGCCAGCAGCGGTGGACACCTCGGGGAGCAGTTCTTC. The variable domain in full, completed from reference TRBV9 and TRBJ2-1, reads DSGVTQTPKHLITATGQRVTLRCSPRSGDLSVYWYQQSLDQGLQFLIQYYNGEERAKGNILERFSAQQFPDLHSELNLSSLELGDSALYFCASSGGHLGEQFFGPGTRLTVL.

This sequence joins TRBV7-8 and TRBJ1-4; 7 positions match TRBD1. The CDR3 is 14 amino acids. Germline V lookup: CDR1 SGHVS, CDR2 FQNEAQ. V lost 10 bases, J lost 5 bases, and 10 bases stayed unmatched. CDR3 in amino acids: CAIQLPGQNEKLFF. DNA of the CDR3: TGTGCCATCCAATTACCGGGACAGAATGAAAAACTGTTTTTT.

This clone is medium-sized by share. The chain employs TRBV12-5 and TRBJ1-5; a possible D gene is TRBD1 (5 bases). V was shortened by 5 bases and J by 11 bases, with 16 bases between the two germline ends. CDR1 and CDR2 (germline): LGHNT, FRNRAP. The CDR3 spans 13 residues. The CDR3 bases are TGTGCTAGTGGTACCAACGCAGGGCGGACCCAGCATTTT. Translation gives CASGTNAGRTQHF.